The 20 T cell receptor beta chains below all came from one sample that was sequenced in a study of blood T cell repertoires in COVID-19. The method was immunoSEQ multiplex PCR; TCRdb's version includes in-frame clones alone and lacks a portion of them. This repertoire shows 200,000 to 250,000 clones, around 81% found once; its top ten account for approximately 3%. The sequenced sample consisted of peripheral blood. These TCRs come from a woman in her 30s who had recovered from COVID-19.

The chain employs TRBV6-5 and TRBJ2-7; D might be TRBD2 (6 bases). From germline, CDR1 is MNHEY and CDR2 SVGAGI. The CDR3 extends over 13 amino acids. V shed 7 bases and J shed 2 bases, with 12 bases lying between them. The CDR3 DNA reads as TGTGCCAGCACCTCGGGACTCGCCTACGAGCAGTACTTC. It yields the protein CASTSGLAYEQYF.

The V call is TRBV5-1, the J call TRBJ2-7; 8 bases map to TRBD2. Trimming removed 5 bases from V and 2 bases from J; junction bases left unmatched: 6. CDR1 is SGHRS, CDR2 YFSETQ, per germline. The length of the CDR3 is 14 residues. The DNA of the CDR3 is TGCGCCAGCAGGCCTAGCGGGTCAACCTACGAGCAGTACTTC. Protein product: CASRPSGSTYEQYF.

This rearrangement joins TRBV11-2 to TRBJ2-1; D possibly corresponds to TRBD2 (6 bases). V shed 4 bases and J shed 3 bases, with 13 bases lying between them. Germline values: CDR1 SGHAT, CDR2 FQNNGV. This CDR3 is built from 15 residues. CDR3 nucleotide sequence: TGTGCCAGCAGCTCCACTAGCAGGTACTACAATGAGCAGTTCTTC. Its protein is CASSSTSRYYNEQFF.

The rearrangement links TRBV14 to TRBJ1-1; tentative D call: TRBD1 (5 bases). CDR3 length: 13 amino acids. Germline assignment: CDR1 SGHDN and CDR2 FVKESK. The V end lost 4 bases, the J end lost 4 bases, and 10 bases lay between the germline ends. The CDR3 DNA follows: TGTGCCAGCAGCCGACAGACTGTCACTGAAGCTTTCTTT. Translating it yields CASSRQTVTEAFF.

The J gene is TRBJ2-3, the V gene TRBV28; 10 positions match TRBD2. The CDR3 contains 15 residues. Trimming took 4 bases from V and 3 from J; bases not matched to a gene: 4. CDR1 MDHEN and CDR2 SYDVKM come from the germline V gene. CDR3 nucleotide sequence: TGTGCCAGCAGTTGGGCTAGCGGGAGAACAGATACGCAGTATTTT. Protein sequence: CASSWASGRTDTQYF.

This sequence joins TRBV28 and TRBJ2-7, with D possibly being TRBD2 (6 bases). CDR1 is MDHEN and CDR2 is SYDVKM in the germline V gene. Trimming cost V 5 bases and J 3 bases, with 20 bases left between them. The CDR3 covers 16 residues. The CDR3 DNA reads TGTGCCAGCAGTACTGCCTCGGAGCTGGGGGGCTACGAGCAGTACTTC. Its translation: CASSTASELGGYEQYF.

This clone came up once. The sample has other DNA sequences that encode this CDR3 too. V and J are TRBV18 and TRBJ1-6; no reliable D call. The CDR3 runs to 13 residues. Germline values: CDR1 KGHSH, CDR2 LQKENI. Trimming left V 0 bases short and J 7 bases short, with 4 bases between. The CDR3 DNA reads TGTGCCAGCTCACCACCCCTGAATTCACCCCTCCACTTT. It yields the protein CASSPPLNSPLHF.

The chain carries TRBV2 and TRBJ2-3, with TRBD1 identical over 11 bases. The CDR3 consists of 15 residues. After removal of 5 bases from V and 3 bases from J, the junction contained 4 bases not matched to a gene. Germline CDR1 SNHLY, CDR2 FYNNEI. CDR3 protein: CASSRTGGLTDTQYF. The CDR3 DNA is TGTGCCAGCAGTAGGACAGGGGGCCTTACAGATACGCAGTATTTT.

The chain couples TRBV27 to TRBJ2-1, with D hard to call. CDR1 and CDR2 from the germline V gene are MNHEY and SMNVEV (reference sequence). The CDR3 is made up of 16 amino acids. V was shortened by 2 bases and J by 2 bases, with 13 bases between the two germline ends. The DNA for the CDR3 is TGTGCCAGCAGTTTAAAAGGCCCTACTACCTACAATGAGCAGTTCTTC. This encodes CASSLKGPTTYNEQFF.

This CDR3 is CASSAQAGNTDTQYF. Written as DNA, the CDR3 is TGTGCCAGTAGTGCCCAGGCGGGAAACACAGATACGCAGTATTTT. The chain is built from TRBV19 and TRBJ2-3; possibly TRBD2 for D (6 bases). V gave up 5 bases and J gave up 2 bases, with 14 bases separating them. CDR1 is LNHDA, CDR2 SQIVND, per germline (reference sequence). The length of the CDR3 is 15 residues. The whole variable domain, remainder taken from reference TRBV19 and TRBJ2-3, is DGGITQSPKYLFRKEGQNVTLSCEQNLNHDAMYWYRQDPGQGLRLIYYSQIVNDFQKGDIAEGYSVSREKKESFPLTVTSAQKNPTAFYLCASSAQAGNTDTQYFGPGTRLTVL.

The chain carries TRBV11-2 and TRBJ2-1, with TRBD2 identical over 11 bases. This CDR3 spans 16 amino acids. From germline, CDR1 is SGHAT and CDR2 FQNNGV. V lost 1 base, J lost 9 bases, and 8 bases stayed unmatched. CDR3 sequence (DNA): TGTGCCAGCAGCTTAGCTAGCGGGGGGCCACGTGGTGAGCAGTTCTTC. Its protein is CASSLASGGPRGEQFF.

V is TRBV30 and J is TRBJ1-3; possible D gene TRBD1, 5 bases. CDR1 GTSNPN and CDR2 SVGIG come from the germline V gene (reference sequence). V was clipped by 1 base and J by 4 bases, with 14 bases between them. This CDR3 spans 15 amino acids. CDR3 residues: CAWSGQFLGGNTIYF. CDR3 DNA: TGTGCCTGGAGTGGACAGTTCCTTGGAGGAAACACCATATATTTT.

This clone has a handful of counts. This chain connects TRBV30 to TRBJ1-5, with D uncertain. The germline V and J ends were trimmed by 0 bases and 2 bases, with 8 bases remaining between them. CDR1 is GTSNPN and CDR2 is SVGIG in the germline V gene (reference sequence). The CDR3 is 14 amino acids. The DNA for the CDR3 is TGTGCCTGGAGTGTAGACTGGGGCAATCAGCCCCAGCATTTT. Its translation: CAWSVDWGNQPQHF.

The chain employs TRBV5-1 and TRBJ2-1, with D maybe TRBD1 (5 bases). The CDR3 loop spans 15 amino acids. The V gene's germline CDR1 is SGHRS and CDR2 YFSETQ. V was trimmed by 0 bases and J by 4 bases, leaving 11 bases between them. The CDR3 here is CASSLGQIPYNEQFF. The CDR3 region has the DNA TGCGCCAGCAGCTTGGGACAGATACCGTACAATGAGCAGTTCTTC.

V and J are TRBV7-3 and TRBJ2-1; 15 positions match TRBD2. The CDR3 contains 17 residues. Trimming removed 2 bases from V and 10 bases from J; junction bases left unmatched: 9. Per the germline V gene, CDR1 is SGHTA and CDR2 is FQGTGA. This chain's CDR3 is CASSLGGTSGRPREQFF. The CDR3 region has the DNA TGTGCCAGCAGCTTAGGGGGGACTAGCGGGAGGCCCCGCGAGCAGTTCTTC.

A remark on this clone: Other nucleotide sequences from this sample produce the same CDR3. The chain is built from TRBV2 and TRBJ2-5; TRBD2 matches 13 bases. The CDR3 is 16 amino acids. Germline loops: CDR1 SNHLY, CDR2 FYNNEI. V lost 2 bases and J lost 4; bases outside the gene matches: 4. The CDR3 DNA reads TGTGCCAGCAGTGAACAGGGACTAGCGGGAACAGAGACCCAGTACTTC. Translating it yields CASSEQGLAGTETQYF.

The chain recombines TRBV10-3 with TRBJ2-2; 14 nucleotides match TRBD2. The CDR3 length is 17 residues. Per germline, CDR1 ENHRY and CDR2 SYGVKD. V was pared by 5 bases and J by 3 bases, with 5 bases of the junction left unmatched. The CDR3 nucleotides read TGTGCCATCAGTAAACCGGGACTAGCGGGAGACACCGGGGAGCTGTTTTTT. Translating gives CAISKPGLAGDTGELFF.

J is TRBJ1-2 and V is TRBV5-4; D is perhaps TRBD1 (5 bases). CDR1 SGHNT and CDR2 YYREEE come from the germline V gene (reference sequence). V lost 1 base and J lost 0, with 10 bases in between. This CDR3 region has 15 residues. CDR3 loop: CASSLPPGANYGYTF. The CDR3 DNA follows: TGTGCCAGCAGCTTGCCCCCGGGGGCTAACTATGGCTACACCTTC.

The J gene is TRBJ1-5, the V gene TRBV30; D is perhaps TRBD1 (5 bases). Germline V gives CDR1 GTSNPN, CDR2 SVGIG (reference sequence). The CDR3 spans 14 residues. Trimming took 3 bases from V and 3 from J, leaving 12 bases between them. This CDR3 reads CAWRGQGNNQPQHF. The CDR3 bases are TGTGCCTGGAGAGGGCAGGGAAACAATCAGCCCCAGCATTTT.

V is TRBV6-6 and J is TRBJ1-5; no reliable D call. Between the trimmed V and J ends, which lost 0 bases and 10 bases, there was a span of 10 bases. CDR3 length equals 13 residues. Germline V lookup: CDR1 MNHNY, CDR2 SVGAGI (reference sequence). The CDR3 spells CASSYSIGEPQHF. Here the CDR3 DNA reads TGTGCCAGCAGTTACTCCATCGGGGAACCCCAGCATTTT.